This T cell receptor (beta chain) was identified during a study of blood T cell repertoires in COVID-19. Looking at the study overall: Some COVID-19 samples were acute and others convalescent; all came from the United States, Italy and Spain. PBMCs, B-cell-depleted T cells, or T cells provided the cDNA or gDNA that made up the material.

The authors' processing: Quantification of nucleated cells was approximated via reference gene primer amplification. This table comes from immunoSEQ multiplex PCR, and its TCRdb copy is limited to in-frame clones, with some not included. The D gene and trimming were derived from the DNA, and the V and J assignments and clone size from that table. Among 95,000 to 150,000 clones listed, 85% to 90% were seen once. The CDR3 length is 16 residues. Germline lookup yields CDR1 SGDLS and CDR2 YYNGEE. Trimming pared 0 bases from V and 3 bases from J, leaving 14 bases between. The V gene is TRBV9, the J gene TRBJ2-3, with D possibly TRBD2 on 6 matching bases. This clonotype originated in a woman in her 70s with acute or convalescent COVID-19. Sequenced material: peripheral blood. The CDR3 loop is CASSVDGDFDTDTQYF. The CDR3 DNA reads as TGTGCCAGCAGCGTAGATGGGGACTTCGATACAGATACGCAGTATTTT.